This T cell receptor beta chain was identified in a study of blood T cell repertoires in COVID-19. Study at large: Both acute and convalescent COVID-19 samples were obtained from the United States, Italy and Spain. In each case, the material was cDNA or gDNA derived from T cells, B-cell-depleted T cells, or PBMCs.

In the original workflow: Scientists estimated how many nucleated cells there were by amplifying reference gene primers. TCRdb's copy holds only in-frame clones and misses some; the assay was immunoSEQ multiplex PCR. From that table come the V and J calls and clone size; the DNA was used to work out D and trimming. Found here are roughly 140,000 clones, 70% to 90% of them singletons; the top ten hold 8.3%. Seattle-derived patients entered the study during active infection and were followed longitudinally. The ends were cut back, 0 bases at V and 2 bases at J, with 10 bases in the middle. This CDR3 spans 15 amino acids. The germline V gene has CDR1 GTSNPN and CDR2 SVGIG (reference sequence).

This sequence originates from a woman in her fifties or sixties with COVID-19, enrolled during active disease. The genes are TRBV30 and TRBJ2-2; D not certain. Sequenced material: peripheral blood. The CDR3 loop is CAWSVRRGNTGELFF. CDR3 bases: TGTGCCTGGAGTGTACGGAGAGGAAACACCGGGGAGCTGTTTTTT.